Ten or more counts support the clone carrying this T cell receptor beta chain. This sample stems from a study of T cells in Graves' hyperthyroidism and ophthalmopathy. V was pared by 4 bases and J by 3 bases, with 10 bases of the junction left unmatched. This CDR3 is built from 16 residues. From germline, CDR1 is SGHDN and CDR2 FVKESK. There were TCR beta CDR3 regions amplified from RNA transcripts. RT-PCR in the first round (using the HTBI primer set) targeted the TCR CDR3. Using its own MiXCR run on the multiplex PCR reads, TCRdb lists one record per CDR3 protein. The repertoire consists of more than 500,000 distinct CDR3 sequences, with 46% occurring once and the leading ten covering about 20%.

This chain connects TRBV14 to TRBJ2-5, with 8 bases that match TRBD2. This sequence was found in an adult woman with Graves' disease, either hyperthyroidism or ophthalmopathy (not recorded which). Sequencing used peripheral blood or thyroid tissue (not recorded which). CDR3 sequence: CASSRRGLAGKETQYF. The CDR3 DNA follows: TGTGCCAGCAGCCGACGAGGACTAGCCGGTAAAGAGACCCAGTACTTC.